This TCR beta chain stems from a study of spatial heterogeneity in lung cancer. Whole-study context: Donors were about 70 untreated early-stage non-small cell lung cancer patients. PBMC collected at follow-up were sequenced when available, a median of about 2 years after resection.

TCRdb re-called the 5' RACE reads through MiXCR, storing one row per CDR3 protein. This sample carries about 17,000 distinct CDR3 sequences, 15% to 20% of them seen once, and the ten largest clones take 6.2%. Time point denoted: blood at routine non-recurrence follow-up after resection. Frozen PBMC, nontumor lung or tumor provided whole RNA, which was sequenced unsorted. The input for sequencing was PBMCs, taken at follow-up. The clonotype originates from a male donor with early-stage non-small cell lung cancer.

The CDR3 reads CASSEALPHSRSPLHF. CDR3 DNA sequence: TGTGCCAGCAGTGAAGCGCTTCCTCATTCCCGGTCACCCCTCCACTTT. The chain is built from TRBV2 and TRBJ1-6; the D is unclear. The V end lost 0 bases, the J end lost 10 bases, and 16 bases lay between the germline ends. CDR1 SNHLY and CDR2 FYNNEI come from the germline V gene. The CDR3 length is 16 residues. The full variable domain, with the rest looked up from reference TRBV2 and TRBJ1-6, is EPEVTQTPSHQVTQMGQEVILRCVPISNHLYFYWYRQILGQKVEFLVSFYNNEISEKSEIFDDQFSVERPDGSNFTLKIRSTKLEDSAMYFCASSEALPHSRSPLHFGNGTRLTVT.